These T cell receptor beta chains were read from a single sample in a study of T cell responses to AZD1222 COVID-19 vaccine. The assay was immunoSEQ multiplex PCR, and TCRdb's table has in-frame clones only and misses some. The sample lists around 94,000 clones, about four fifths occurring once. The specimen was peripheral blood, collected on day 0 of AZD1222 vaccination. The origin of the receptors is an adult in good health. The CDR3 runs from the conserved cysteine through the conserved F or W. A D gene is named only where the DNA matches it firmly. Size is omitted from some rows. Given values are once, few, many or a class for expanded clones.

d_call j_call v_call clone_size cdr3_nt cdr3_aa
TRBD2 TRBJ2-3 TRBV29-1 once TGCAGCGCCAACAAAGCGGGGGGGACAGATACGCAGTATTTT CSANKAGGTDTQYF
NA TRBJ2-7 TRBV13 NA TGTGCCAGCAGCTTGGGGGCTCTTATCTACGAGCAGTACTTC CASSLGALIYEQYF
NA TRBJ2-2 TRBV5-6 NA TGTGCCAGCAGCTTGATGGGAGTTTTTACCGGGGAGCTGTTTTTT CASSLMGVFTGELFF
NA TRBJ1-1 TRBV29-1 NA TGCAGCGTTGCCCCGAGGTTAACGAACACTGAAGCTTTCTTT CSVAPRLTNTEAFF
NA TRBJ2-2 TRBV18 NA TGTGCCAGCTCACCACAGGAGGGCAGGCGGACCGGGGAGCTGTTTTTT CASSPQEGRRTGELFF
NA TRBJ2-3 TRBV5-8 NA TGTGCCAGCGTAGCTGTACAGGGAGGCACAGATACGCAGTATTTT CASVAVQGGTDTQYF
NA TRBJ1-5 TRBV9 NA TGTGCCAGCAGCGTATCAGGTTCTAGCAATCAGCCCCAGCATTTT CASSVSGSSNQPQHF
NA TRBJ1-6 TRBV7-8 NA TGTGCCAGCAGCCCGATATCGGGACCCCTCCACTTT CASSPISGPLHF
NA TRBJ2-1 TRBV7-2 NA TGTGCCAGCAGCTTAGGTCTAGCGTTTAATCAGTTCTTC CASSLGLAFNQFF
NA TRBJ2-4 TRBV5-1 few TGCGCCAGCAGCTTGGAGCCCCCCGGGGACATTCAGTACTTC CASSLEPPGDIQYF
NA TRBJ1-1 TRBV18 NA TGTGCCAGCTCACCGATGAATGTGAACACTGAAGCTTTCTTT CASSPMNVNTEAFF
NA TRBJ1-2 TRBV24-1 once TGTGCCACCAGTGATACAGGATATGGCTACACCTTC CATSDTGYGYTF
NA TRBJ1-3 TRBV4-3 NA TGCGCCAGCAGTCCGACGTACAGCCCTCGAAACACCATATATTTT CASSPTYSPRNTIYF
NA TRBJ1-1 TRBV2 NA TGTGCCAGCAGTGTATTTGGGGTTCGCGTCACTGAAGCTTTCTTT CASSVFGVRVTEAFF
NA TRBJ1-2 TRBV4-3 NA TGCGCCAGCAGCCCCGGAGGCGGGACCAAGATTGGCTACACCTTC CASSPGGGTKIGYTF
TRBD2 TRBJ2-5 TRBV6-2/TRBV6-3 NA TGTGCCAGCAGTAGACTAGCGGGGCCTCAAGAGACCCAGTACTTC CASSRLAGPQETQYF
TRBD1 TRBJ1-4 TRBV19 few TGTGCCAGTCATCGATATGGACAGGGTTATGAAAAACTGTTTTTT CASHRYGQGYEKLFF
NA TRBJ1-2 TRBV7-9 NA TGTGCCAGCAGCCTTCAGGGTCCCGGCTACACCTTC CASSLQGPGYTF
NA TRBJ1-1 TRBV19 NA TGTGCCAGTAGTGTGGGGGTGCGGACTGAAGCTTTCTTT CASSVGVRTEAFF
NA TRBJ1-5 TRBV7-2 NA TGTGCCAGCAGCTCTGGACATTTTAGCAATCAGCCCCAGCATTTT CASSSGHFSNQPQHF
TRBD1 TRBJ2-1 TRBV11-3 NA TGTGCCAGCAGAGCAAACAGGGGGCGCCTCAATGAGCAGTTCTTC CASRANRGRLNEQFF
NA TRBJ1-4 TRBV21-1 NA TGTGCCAGCAGCAAACGGGCAGGGCCAACAGAAAAACTGTTTTTT CASSKRAGPTEKLFF
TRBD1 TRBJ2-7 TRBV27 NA TGTGCCAGCAGTTTATCCCGGGCAGGGGGATCCTACGAGCAGTACTTC CASSLSRAGGSYEQYF
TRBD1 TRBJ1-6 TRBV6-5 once TGTGCCAGCAAGGGACAGATTAATTCACCCCTCCACTTT CASKGQINSPLHF
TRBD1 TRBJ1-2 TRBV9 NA TGTGCCAGCAGCGCGGGACAGCTGTATGGCTACACCTTC CASSAGQLYGYTF
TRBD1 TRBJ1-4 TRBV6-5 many TGTGCCAGCACCCAGAACAGGGGACAGAATGAAAAACTGTTTTTT CASTQNRGQNEKLFF
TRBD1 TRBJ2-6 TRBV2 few TGTGCCAGCAGTTCCCACAGGGGATCAGGGGCCAACGTCCTGACTTTC CASSSHRGSGANVLTF
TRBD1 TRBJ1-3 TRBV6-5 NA TGTGCCAGCAGTTCTCCAGGGGGCCCTGGAAACACCATATATTTT CASSSPGGPGNTIYF
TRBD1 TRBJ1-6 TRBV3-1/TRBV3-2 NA TGTGCCAGCTGCAGACAGGGTGGTAATTCACCCCTCCACTTT CASCRQGGNSPLHF
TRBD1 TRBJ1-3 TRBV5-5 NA TGTGCCAGCAGCAGGGGACAGGGAAACAAAAACCACTCTGGAAACACCATATATTTT CASSRGQGNKNHSGNTIYF